This T cell receptor beta chain was found in a study of blood T cell repertoires in COVID-19. Study information: The samples span acute and convalescent COVID-19 from the United States, Italy and Spain. Sample material is recorded as cDNA or gDNA derived from T cells, B-cell-depleted T cells, or PBMCs.

V was clipped by 9 bases and J by 4 bases, with 9 bases between them. This CDR3 is built from 11 residues. The V gene's germline CDR1 is LGHDT and CDR2 YNNKEL (reference sequence). Per the study methods: From reference gene primer amplification, estimates of nucleated cell counts were derived. Sequencing used immunoSEQ multiplex PCR; TCRdb keeps in-frame clones, though not all of them. The V and J calls and the clone size are those of that table, but D and trimming were determined from the DNA. The data show tens of thousands of clones, with more than 90% seen just once and around 13% held by the top ten.

The V and J genes are TRBV3-1 (or the pseudogene TRBV3-2) and TRBJ1-2, with a possible D match to TRBD1 (5 bases). The sequenced material came from peripheral blood. The sequence was collected from a human donor with active COVID-19. The donor label of this sample is uncertain. CDR3 sequence: CARGPGYGYTF. The CDR3 DNA is TGTGCCAGGGGGCCCGGCTATGGCTACACCTTC.